A selection of T cell receptor beta chains follows, all from one sample in a study of cytomegalovirus exposure and HLA in healthy donors. Profiling relied on immunoSEQ multiplex PCR, and the TCRdb table lists in-frame clones only, not all of them. Of some 140,000 clones in the sample, 70% to 80% were seen once. The sequenced sample consisted of PBMCs. All receptors come from a man aged 25-45 years in good health and CMV-seronegative. The CDR3 runs from the conserved cysteine through the conserved F or W.

>TRBV6-1
CASSGDLVRGDRGTDTQYF
>TRBV5-1
CASSSSSGRAYEQYF
>TRBV28
CASSQLAGTYYEQYF
>TRBV5-1
CASSPSSGSYNEQFF
>TRBV6-6
CASSLGDGEPEAFF
>TRBV4-3
CASSPYFTSRTGQFF
>TRBV6-1
CASSFAGSNQPQHF
>TRBV25-1
CASSGRQGTSYEQYF
>TRBV7-2
CASNIGGQMSEQYF
>TRBV14
CASSPSGALNQPQHF
>TRBV7-2
CASSSSGTTYEQYF
>TRBV10-3
CAISPGPGQGTYEQYF
>TRBV27
CASSLIGFPLYGYTF
>TRBV7-2
CASSRDLAGARNEQFF
>TRBV6-5
CASSLQGRVGTEAFF
>TRBV19
CASSPLAGGYIQYF
>TRBV10-3
CAIRPDRAGNTIYF
>TRBV6-1
CASRLTDTQYF
>TRBV13
CASSLDAGTEQYF
>TRBV9
CASSVVDSTYEQYF
>TRBV5-4
CASSRGQGGTEAFF
>TRBV19
CASTFSSNRGTEAFF
>TRBV19
CASSIRTGELFF
>TRBV6-6
CASRNPTGNNTEAFF
>TRBV18
CASSLFATNEKLFF
>TRBV19
CASSIPGLNYTF
>TRBV12-5
CASGSDRGYGYTF
>TRBV28
CASSFPGDGGRTYGYTF
>TRBV7-9
CASSPSGTGTDTQYF
>TRBV11-3
CASSSKREGYNEQFF
>TRBV6-1
CASSGRDTGPNTEAFF
>TRBV6-5
CASSYGQPNTEAFF
>TRBV5-6
CASSSDRENSPLHF
>TRBV6-5
CASSYSLVGSDEQFF
>TRBV6-1
CASSELRGPGNQPQHF
>TRBV28
CASSLWSLAGGNDTQYF
>TRBV18
CASSPGTGIDTIYF
>TRBV7-2
CASSVRGQGAAEAFF
>TRBV6-1
CASSQWDRWGDTIYF
>TRBV7-9
CASSLSAGDTQYF
>TRBV7-2
CASSRPRGQEKETQYF
>TRBV28
CASSSLYNEQFF
>TRBV30
CAWNRVHYGYTF
>TRBV10-3
CAISPGLGTKNIQYF
>TRBV30
CAWEQSGGGYEQYF
>TRBV29-1
CSVGPPGEVGGYTF
>TRBV28
CASSWTGDYNEQFF
>TRBV28
CASSFLGLAGDGGQETQYF